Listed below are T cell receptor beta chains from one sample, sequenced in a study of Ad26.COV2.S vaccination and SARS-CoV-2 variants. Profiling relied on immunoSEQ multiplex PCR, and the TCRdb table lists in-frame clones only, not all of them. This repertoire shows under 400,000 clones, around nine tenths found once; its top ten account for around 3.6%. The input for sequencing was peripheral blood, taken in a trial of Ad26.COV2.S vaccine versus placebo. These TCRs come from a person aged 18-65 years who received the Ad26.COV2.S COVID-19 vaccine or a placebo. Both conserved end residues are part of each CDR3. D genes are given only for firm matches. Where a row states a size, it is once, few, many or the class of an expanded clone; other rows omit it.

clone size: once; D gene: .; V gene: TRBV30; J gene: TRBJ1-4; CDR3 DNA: TGTGCCTGGAGTGTTGGGGGGACTAATGAAAAACTGTTTTTT; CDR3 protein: CAWSVGGTNEKLFF
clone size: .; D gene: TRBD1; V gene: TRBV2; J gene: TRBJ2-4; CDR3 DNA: TGTGCCAGCAGTGTGGGGACAGGGTGGGACATTCAGTACTTC; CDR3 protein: CASSVGTGWDIQYF
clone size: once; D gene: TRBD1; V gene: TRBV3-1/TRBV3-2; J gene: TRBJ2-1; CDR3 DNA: TGTGCCAGCAGCCACGGGAGGGGACAGGGGACGAATGAGCAGTTCTTC; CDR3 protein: CASSHGRGQGTNEQFF
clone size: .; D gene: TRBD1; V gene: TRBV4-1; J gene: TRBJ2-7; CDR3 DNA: TGCGCCAGCAGCTCCCTCGGGACAGGGGGCTACGAGCAGTACTTC; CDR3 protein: CASSSLGTGGYEQYF
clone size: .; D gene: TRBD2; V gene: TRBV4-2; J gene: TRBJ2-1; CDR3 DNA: TGTGCCAGCAGTCGTAGCGGGGGGGGCGACAATGAGCAGTTCTTC; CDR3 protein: CASSRSGGGDNEQFF
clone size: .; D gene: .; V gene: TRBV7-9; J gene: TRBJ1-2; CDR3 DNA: TGTGCCAGCAGCTTGGCTCGATCCTTACCCTATGGCTACACCTTC; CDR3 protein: CASSLARSLPYGYTF
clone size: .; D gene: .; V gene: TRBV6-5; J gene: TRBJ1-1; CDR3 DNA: TGTGCCAGCAGTTACTCCAGAATGAACACTGAAGCTTTCTTT; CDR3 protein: CASSYSRMNTEAFF
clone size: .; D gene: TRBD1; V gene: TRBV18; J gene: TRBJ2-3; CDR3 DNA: TGTGCCAGCTCACCAACAGGGGGCACAGATACGCAGTATTTT; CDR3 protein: CASSPTGGTDTQYF
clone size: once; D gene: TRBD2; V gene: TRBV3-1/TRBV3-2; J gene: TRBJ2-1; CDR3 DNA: TGTGCCAGCAGCCAAGCAGGCGGGGGGGCCAGAGAGCAGTTCTTC; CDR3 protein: CASSQAGGGAREQFF
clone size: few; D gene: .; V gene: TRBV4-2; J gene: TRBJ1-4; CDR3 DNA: TGTGCCAGCAGCCAAGATCCACGAACTAATGAAAAACTGTTTTTT; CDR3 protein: CASSQDPRTNEKLFF
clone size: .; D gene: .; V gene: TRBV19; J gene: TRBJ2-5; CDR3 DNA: TGTGCCAGTAGCCGCTCGCACCTCAGCGCTATTCAAGAGACCCAGTACTTC; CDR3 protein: CASSRSHLSAIQETQYF
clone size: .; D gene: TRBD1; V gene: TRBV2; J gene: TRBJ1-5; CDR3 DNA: TGTGCCAGCAGGGGGACAGGGTCGGGCAATCAGCCCCAGCATTTT; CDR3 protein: CASRGTGSGNQPQHF
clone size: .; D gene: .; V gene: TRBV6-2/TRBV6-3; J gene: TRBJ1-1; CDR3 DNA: TGTGCCAGCAGCAACGCAGTGGCTGAAGCTTTCTTT; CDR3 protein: CASSNAVAEAFF
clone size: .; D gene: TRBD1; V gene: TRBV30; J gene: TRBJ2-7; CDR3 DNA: TGTGCCTGGGGGACAGGGTACTACGAGCAGTACTTC; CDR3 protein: CAWGTGYYEQYF
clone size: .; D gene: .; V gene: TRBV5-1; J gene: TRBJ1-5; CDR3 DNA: TGCGCCAGCAGCGTGGGTGGGGGCAATCAGCCCCAGCATTTT; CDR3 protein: CASSVGGGNQPQHF
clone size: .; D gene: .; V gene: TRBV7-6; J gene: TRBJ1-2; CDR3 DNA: TGTGCCAGCGGGGGCGGCAGGCTCTATGGCTACACCTTC; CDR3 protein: CASGGGRLYGYTF
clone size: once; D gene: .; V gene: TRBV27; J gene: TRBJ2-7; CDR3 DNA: TGTGCCAGCAGTCCCCCAGGGACTGTTCACGAGCAGTACTTC; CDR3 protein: CASSPPGTVHEQYF
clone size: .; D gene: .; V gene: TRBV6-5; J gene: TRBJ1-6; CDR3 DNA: TGTGCCAGCAGTTATAGTACAGGGCCGAATTCACCCCTCCACTTT; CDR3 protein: CASSYSTGPNSPLHF
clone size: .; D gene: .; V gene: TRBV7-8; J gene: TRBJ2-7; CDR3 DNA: TGTGCCAGCAGTTCCCTCCGGGCATCCACCTACGAGCAGTACTTC; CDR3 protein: CASSSLRASTYEQYF
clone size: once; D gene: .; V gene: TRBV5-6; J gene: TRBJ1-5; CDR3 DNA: TGTGCCAGCAGCTTGTTAGAAGATAGCAATCAGCCCCAGCATTTT; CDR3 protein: CASSLLEDSNQPQHF
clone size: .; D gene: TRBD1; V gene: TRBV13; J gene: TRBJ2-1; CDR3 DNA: TGTGCCAGCAGCTCGACAGGGGGCTCATCCTACAATGAGCAGTTCTTC; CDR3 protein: CASSSTGGSSYNEQFF
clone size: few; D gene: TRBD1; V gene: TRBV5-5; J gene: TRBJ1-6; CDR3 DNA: TGTGCCAGCAGCTTGGAGCTGACAGGGGCTAATTCACCCCTCCACTTT; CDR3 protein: CASSLELTGANSPLHF
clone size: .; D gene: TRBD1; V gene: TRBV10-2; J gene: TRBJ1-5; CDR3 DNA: TGCGCCACTTCCCCGGGACAGAATCAGCCCCAGCATTTT; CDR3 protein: CATSPGQNQPQHF
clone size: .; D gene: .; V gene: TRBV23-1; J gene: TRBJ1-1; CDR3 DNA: TGCGCCAGCATCAACGGATCAGGGCCCCGGGAAGCTTTCTTT; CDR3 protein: CASINGSGPREAFF
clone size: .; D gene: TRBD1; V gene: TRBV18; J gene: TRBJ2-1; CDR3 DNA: TGTGCCAGCTCACAAGACAGGGACAATGAGCAGTTCTTC; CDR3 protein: CASSQDRDNEQFF
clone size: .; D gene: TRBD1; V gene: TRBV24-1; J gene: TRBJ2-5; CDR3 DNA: TGTGCCACCAGAGGAAGACAGGGGGTAAGAGAGACCCAGTACTTC; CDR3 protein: CATRGRQGVRETQYF
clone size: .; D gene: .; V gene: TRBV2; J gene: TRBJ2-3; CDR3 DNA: TGTGCCAGCAGTGGTCACGCGGGGATCACAGATACGCAGTATTTT; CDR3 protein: CASSGHAGITDTQYF
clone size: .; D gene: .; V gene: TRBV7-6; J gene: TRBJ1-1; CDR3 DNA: TGTGCCAGCAGCCCCGGAGGGGTCGGGGGCGTGGGGGGAGACACTGAAGCTTTCTTT; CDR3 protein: CASSPGGVGGVGGDTEAFF
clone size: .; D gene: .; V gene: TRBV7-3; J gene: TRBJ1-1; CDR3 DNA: TGTGCCAGCAGCGCAGGGACGGGGAACACTGAAGCTTTCTTT; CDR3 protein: CASSAGTGNTEAFF
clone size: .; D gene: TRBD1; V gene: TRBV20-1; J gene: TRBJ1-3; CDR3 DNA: TGCAGTGCTATTGAGACAGGGGGAAACACCATATATTTT; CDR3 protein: CSAIETGGNTIYF
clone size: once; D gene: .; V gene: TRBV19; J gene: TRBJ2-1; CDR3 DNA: TGTGCCAGTAGTAACGTGGCTGGTTACAATGAGCAGTTCTTC; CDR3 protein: CASSNVAGYNEQFF
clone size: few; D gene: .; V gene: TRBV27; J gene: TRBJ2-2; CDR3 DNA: TGTGCCAGCAGTTTATACGGAGGGTACACCGGGGAGCTGTTTTTT; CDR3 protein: CASSLYGGYTGELFF
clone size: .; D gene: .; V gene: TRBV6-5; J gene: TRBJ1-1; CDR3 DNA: TGTGCCAGCAAAACCCGGACCAATCCGAACACTGAAGCTTTCTTT; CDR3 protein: CASKTRTNPNTEAFF
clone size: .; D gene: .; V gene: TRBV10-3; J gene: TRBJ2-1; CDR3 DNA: TGTGCCATCAGTCCGGGACAAGAGCGTGGTGAGCAGTTCTTC; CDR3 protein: CAISPGQERGEQFF
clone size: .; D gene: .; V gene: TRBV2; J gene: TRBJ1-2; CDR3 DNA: TGTGCCAGCAGTGCCAGTGGTTATGGCTACACCTTC; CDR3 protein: CASSASGYGYTF
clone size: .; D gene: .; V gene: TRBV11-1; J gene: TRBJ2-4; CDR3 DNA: TGTGCCAGCAGCTTCGGGGCGGACAACATTCAGTACTTC; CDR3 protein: CASSFGADNIQYF
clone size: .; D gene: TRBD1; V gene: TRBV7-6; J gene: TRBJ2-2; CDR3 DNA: TGTGCCAGCAGCCTCCGGGACAGCGACACCGGGGAGCTGTTTTTT; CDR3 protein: CASSLRDSDTGELFF
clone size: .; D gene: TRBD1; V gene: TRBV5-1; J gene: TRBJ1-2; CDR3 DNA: TGCGCCAGCAGCTCACCATTAAGACAGGGGACCTATGGCTACACCTTC; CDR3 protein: CASSSPLRQGTYGYTF
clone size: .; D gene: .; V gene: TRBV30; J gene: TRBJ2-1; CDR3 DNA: TGTGCCTCCAAACAGGGTAGCTCCTACAATGAGCAGTTCTTC; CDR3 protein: CASKQGSSYNEQFF
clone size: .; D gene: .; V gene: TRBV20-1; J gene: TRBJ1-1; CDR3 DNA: TGCAGTGCTAAAATTTCTGAAGCTTTCTTT; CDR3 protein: CSAKISEAFF
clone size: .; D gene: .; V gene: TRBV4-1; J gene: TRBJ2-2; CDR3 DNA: TGCGCCAGCAGCCAACTGGTCAACACGAACACCGGGGAGCTGTTTTTT; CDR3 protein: CASSQLVNTNTGELFF
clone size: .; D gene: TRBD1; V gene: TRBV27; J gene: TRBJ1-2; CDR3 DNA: TGTGCCAGCAGGGGACAGGTTCCCTATGGCTACACCTTC; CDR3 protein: CASRGQVPYGYTF
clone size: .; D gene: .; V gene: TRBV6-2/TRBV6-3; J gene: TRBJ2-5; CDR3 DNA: TGTGCCAGCAGTTCTTATTTGCTCTCGGGCCTCCCGGACCAAGAGACCCAGTACTTC; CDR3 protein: CASSSYLLSGLPDQETQYF